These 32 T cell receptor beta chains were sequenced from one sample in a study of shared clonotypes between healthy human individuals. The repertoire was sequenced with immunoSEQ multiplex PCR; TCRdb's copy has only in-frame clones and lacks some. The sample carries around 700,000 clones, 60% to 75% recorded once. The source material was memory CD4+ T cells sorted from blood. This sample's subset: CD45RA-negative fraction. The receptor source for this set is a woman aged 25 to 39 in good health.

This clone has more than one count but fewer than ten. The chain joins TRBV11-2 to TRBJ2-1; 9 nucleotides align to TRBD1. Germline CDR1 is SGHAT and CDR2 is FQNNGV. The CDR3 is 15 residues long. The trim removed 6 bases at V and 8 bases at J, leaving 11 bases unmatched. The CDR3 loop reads CASRRPGTGSDEQFF. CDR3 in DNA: TGTGCCAGCAGGCGTCCCGGGACAGGGAGCGATGAGCAGTTCTTC.

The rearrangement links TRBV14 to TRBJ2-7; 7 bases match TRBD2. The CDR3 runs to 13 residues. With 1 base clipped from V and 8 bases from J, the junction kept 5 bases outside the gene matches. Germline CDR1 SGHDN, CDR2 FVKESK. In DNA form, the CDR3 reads TGTGCCAGCAGCCAAGCCGGGACTAATAAGCAGTACTTC. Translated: CASSQAGTNKQYF.

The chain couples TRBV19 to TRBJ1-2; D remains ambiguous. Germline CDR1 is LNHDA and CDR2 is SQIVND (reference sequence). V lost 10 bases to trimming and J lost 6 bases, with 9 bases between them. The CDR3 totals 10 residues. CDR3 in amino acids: CATSRHGYTF. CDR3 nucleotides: TGTGCCACCTCCCGCCATGGCTACACCTTC.

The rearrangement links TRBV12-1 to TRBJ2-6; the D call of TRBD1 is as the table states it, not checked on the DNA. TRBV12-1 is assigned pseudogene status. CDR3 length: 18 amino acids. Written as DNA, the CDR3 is TGTGCCAGCAGCGGCCATACTATAGGACAAAGTCGGGCCAACGTCCTGACTTTC. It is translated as CASSGHTIGQSRANVLTF.

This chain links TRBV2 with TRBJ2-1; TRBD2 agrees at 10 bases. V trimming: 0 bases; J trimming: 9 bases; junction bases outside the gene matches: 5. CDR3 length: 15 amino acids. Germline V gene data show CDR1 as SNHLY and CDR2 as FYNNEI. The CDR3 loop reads CASSEAEAGGFEQFF. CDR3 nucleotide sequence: TGTGCCAGCAGTGAAGCTGAAGCGGGAGGGTTTGAGCAGTTCTTC.

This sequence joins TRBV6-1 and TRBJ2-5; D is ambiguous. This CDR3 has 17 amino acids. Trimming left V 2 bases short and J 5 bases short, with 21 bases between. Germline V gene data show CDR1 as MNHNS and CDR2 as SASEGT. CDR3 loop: CASSESGGSWGRETQYF. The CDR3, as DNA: TGTGCCAGCAGTGAAAGTGGTGGCAGTTGGGGAAGGGAGACCCAGTACTTC.

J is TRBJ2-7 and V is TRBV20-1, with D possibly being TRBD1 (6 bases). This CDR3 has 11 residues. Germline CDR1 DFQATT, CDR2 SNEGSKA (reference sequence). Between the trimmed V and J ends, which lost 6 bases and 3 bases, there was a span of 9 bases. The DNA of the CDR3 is TGCAGTGCCGAGGGGGTCTACGAGCAGTACTTC. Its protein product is CSAEGVYEQYF.

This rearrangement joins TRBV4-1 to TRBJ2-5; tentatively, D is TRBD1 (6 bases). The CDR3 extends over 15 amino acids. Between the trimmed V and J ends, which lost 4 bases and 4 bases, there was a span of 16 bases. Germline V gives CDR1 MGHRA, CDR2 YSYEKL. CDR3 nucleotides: TGCGCCAGCAGCCCACCTACAGGGAGTGCAGAGACCCAGTACTTC. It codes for CASSPPTGSAETQYF.

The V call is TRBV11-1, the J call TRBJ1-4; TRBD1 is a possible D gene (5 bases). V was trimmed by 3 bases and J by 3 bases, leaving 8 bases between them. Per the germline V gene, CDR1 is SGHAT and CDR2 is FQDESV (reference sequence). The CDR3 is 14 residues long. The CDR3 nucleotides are TGTGCCAGCAGCTTGTGGGGACCTAATGAAAAACTGTTTTTT. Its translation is CASSLWGPNEKLFF.

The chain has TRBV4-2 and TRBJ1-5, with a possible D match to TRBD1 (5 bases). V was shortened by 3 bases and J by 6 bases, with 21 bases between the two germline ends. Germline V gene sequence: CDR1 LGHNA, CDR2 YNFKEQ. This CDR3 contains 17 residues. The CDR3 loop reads CASSQGEGARGGQPQHF. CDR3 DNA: TGTGCCAGCAGCCAGGGGGAGGGCGCCAGAGGCGGTCAGCCCCAGCATTTT.

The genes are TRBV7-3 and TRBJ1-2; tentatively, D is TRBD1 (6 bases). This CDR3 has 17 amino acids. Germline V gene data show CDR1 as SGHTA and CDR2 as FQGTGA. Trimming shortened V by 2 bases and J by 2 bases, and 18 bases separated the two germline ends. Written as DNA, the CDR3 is TGTGCCAGCAGCTTATCCCCGTTACAGGGAGAGAACTATGGCTACACCTTC. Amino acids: CASSLSPLQGENYGYTF.

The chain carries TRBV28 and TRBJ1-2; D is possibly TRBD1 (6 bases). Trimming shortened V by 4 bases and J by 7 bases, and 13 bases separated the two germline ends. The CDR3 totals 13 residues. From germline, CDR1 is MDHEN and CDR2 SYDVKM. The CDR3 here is CASSSRQVVGYTF. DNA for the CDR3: TGTGCCAGCAGTTCCCGACAGGTGGTTGGCTACACCTTC.

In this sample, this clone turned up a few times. CDR3 residues: CASSPPGTDTQYF. The CDR3 DNA follows: TGTGCCAGCAGCCCCCCCGGCACAGATACGCAGTATTTT. The genes are TRBV5-4 and TRBJ2-3; D remains unclear. The V gene's germline CDR1 is SGHNT and CDR2 YYREEE (reference sequence). This CDR3 contains 13 residues. V lost 4 bases and J 1 base, leaving 7 bases between the germline ends.

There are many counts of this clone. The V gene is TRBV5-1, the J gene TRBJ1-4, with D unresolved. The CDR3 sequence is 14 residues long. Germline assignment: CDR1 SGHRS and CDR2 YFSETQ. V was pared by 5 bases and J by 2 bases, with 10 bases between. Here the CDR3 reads CASRGEETNEKLFF. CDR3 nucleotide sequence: TGCGCCAGCAGAGGAGAAGAGACTAATGAAAAACTGTTTTTT.

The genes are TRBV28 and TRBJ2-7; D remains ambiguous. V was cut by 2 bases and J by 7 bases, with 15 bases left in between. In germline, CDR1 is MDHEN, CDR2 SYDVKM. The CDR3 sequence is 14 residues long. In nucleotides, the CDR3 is TGTGCCAGCAGTTTAAATTGGGTCCCCTGGGAGCAGTACTTC. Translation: CASSLNWVPWEQYF.

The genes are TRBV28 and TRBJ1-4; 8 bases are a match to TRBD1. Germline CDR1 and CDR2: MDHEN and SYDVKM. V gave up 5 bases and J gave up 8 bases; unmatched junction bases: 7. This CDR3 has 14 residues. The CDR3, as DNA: TGTGCCAGCAGTAGACAGGGGAGAAGGGAAAAACTGTTTTTT. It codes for CASSRQGRREKLFF.

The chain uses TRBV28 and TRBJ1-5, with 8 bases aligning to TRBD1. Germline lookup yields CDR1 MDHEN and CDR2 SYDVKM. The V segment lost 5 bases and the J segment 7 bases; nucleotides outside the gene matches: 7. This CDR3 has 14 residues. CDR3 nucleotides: TGTGCCAGCAGTCCGGACAGGGTGGAACAGCCCCAGCATTTT. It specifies CASSPDRVEQPQHF. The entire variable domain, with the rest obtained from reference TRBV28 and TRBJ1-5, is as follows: DVKVTQSSRYLVKRTGEKVFLECVQDMDHENMFWYRQDPGLGLRLIYFSYDVKMKEKGDIPEGYSVSREKKERFSLILESASTNQTSMYLCASSPDRVEQPQHFGDGTRLSIL.

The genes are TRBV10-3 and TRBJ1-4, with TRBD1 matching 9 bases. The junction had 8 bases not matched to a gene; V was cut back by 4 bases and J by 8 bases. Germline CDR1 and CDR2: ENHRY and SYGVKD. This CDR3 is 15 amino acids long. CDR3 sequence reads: CAISGRDRVREKLFF. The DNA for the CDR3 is TGTGCCATCAGTGGAAGGGACAGGGTGCGGGAAAAACTGTTTTTT.

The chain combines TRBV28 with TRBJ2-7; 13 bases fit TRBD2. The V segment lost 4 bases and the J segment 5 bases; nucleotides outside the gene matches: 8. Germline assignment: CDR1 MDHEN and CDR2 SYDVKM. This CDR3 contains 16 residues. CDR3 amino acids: CASSSRTSGRFHEQYF. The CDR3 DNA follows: TGTGCCAGCAGTTCCCGGACTAGCGGGAGATTCCACGAGCAGTACTTC. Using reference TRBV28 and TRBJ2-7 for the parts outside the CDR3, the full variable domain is DVKVTQSSRYLVKRTGEKVFLECVQDMDHENMFWYRQDPGLGLRLIYFSYDVKMKEKGDIPEGYSVSREKKERFSLILESASTNQTSMYLCASSSRTSGRFHEQYFGPGTRLTVT.

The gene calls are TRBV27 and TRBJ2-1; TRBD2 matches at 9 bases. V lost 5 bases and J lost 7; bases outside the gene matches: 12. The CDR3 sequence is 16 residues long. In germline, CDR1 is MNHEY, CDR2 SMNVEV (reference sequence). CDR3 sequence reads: CASSRVGAGGRNEQFF. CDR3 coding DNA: TGTGCCAGCAGTAGGGTCGGTGCGGGAGGGCGAAATGAGCAGTTCTTC.

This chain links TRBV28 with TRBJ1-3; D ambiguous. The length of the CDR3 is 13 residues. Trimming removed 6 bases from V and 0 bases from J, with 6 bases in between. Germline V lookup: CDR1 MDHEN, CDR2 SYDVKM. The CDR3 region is CASRYSSGNTIYF. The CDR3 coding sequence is TGTGCCAGCAGGTACAGCTCTGGAAACACCATATATTTT.

The CDR3 reads CAWSVYSPREKLFF. In nucleotides, the CDR3 is TGTGCCTGGAGTGTATACTCCCCGCGAGAAAAACTGTTTTTT. The chain recombines TRBV30 with TRBJ1-4; D remains ambiguous. This CDR3 has 14 residues. Between the trimmed V and J ends, which lost 0 bases and 8 bases, there was a span of 13 bases. CDR1 is GTSNPN and CDR2 is SVGIG in the germline V gene (reference sequence).

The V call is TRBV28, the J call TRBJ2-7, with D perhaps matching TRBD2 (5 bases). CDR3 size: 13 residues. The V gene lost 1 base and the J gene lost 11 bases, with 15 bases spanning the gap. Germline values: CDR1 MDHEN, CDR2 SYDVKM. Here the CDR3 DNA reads TGTGCCAGCAGTTTATCTGTCCCCGGGGATGAGTACTTC. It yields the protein CASSLSVPGDEYF.

The CDR3 protein is CASRTLGPDGYTF. CDR3 DNA: TGTGCCAGCAGAACGTTGGGCCCCGATGGCTACACCTTC. The V call is TRBV13, the J call TRBJ1-2; D remains ambiguous. Germline V lookup: CDR1 PRHDT, CDR2 FYEKMQ (reference sequence). This CDR3 region has 13 residues. Trimming removed 6 bases from V and 6 bases from J, with 14 bases in between.

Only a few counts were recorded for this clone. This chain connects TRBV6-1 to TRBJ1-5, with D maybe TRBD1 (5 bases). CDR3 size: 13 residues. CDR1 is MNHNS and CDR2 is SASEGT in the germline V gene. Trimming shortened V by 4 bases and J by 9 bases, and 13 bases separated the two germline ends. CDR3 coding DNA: TGTGCCAGCAGTGGTACCCTGGGGGGGCCCCAGCATTTT. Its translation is CASSGTLGGPQHF.

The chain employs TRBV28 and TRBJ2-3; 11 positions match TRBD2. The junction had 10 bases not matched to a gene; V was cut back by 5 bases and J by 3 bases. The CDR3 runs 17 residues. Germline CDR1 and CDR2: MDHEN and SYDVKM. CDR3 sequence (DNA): TGTGCCAGCAGTCCCGTGGTAGCGGGAGGGCCGACAGATACGCAGTATTTT. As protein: CASSPVVAGGPTDTQYF.

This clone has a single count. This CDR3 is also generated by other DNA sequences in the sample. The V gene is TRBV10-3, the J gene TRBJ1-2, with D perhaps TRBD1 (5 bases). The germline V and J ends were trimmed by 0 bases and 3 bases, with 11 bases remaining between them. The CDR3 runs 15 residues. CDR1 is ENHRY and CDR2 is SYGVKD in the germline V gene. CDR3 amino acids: CAISESEGRDYGYTF. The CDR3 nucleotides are TGTGCCATCAGTGAGTCGGAGGGGAGGGACTATGGCTACACCTTC.

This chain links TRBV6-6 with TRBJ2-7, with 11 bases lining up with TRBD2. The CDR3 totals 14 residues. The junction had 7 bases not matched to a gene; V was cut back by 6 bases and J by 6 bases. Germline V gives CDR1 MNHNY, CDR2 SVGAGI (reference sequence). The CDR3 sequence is CASSKTSGTREQYF. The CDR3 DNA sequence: TGTGCCAGCAGCAAGACTAGCGGGACCCGCGAGCAGTACTTC.

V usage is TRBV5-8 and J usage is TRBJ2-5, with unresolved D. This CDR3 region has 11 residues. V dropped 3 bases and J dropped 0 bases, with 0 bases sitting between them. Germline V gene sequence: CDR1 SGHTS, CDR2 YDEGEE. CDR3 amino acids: CASSYQETQYF. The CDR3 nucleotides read TGTGCCAGCAGCTACCAAGAGACCCAGTACTTC.

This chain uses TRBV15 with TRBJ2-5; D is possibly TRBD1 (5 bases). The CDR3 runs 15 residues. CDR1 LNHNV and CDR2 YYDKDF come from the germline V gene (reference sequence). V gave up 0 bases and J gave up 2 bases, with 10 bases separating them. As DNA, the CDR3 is TGTGCCACCAGCAGAGATCCAGGGCAGCAAGAGACCCAGTACTTC. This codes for CATSRDPGQQETQYF. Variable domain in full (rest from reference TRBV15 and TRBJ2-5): DAMVIQNPRYQVTQFGKPVTLSCSQTLNHNVMYWYQQKSSQAPKLLFHYYDKDFNNEADTPDNFQSRRPNTSFCFLDIRSPGLGDTAMYLCATSRDPGQQETQYFGPGTRLLVL.

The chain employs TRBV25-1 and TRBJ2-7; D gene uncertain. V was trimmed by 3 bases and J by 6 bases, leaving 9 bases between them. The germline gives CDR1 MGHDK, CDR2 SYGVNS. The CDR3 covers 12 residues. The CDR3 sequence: CASSEGSPEQYF. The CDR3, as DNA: TGTGCCAGCAGTGAGGGTAGTCCCGAGCAGTACTTC.

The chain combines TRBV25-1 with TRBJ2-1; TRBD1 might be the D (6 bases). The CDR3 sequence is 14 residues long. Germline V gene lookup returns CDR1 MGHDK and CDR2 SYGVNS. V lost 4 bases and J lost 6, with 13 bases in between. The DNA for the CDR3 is TGTGCCAGCAGTGGTGGACAGTCCCCCAATGAGCAGTTCTTC. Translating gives CASSGGQSPNEQFF.